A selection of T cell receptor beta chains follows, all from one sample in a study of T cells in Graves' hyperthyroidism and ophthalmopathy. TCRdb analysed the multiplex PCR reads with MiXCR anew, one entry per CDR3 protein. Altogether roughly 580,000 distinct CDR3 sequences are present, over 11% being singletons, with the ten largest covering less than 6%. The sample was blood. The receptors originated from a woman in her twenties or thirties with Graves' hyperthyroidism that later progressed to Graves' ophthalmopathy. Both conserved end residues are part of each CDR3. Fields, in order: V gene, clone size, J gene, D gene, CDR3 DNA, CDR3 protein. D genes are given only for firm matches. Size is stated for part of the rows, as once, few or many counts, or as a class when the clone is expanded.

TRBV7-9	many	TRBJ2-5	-	TGTGCCAGCAGCTTAGTTCTGCAAGAGACCCAGTACTTC	CASSLVLQETQYF
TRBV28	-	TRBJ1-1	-	TGTGCCAGCAGTTTATTTTTGGGTTTGAACACTGAAGCTTTCTTT	CASSLFLGLNTEAFF
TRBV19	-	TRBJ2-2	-	TGTGCCAGTGACCCCGCGGGGCGGTTCGCGAACACCGGGGAGCTGTTTTTT	CASDPAGRFANTGELFF
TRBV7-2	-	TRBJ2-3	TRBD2	TGTGCCAGCAGCTTAGCGACTAGCGGGAGGGGAACAGATACGCAGTATTTT	CASSLATSGRGTDTQYF
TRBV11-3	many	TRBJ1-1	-	TGTGCCAGCAGCTTAGGAGTATCGGGGGTGACTGAAGCTTTCTTT	CASSLGVSGVTEAFF
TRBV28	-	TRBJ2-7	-	TGTGCCAGCAGTTCGGGACGGAACTCCTACGAGCAGTACTTC	CASSSGRNSYEQYF
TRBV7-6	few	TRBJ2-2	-	TGTGCCAGCAGCCTACCCGAGGTCGGCGAGCTGTTTTTT	CASSLPEVGELFF
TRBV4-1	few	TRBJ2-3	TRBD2	TGCGCCAGCAGCCTCGGACTAGCGGAGATGGATACGCAGTATTTT	CASSLGLAEMDTQYF
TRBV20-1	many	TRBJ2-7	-	TGCAGTTCCTCGTCCGGGACACCCTACGAGCAGTACTTC	CSSSSGTPYEQYF
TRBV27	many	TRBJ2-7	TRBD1	TGTGCCAGCGGCCGGGACAGATCCTACGAGCAGTACTTC	CASGRDRSYEQYF
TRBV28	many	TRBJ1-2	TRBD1	TGTGCCAGCATTGATCTCGACAGGGAATTGTATGGCTACACCTTC	CASIDLDRELYGYTF
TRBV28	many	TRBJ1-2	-	TGTGCCAGCAGTCCTCCGGTGGGGAAGAACTATGGCTACACCTTC	CASSPPVGKNYGYTF
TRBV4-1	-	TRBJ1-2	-	TGCGCCAGCAGCCATCCCCTAGGGACCGAAACTAACTATAGCTACACCTTC	CASSHPLGTETNYSYTF
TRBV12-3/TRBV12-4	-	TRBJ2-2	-	TGTGCCAGCAGTTTGAGAGGGGCCCTCACCGGGGAGCTGTTTTTT	CASSLRGALTGELFF
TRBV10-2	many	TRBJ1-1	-	TGCGCCAGCAGTGAGCCGCGAGGGGGGATCGACATGAACACTGAAGCTTTCTTT	CASSEPRGGIDMNTEAFF
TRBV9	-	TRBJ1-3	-	TGTGCCAGCAGCGTAGGGGGACGATTCTCTGGAAACACCATATATTTT	CASSVGGRFSGNTIYF
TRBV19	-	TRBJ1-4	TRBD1	TGTGCCAGTAGTATGGCCAGTACAGGGGAACTGTTTTTT	CASSMASTGELFF
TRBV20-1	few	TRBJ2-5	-	TGCAGTGCTAGAGTGCCGGGAAGGTACCAAGAGACCCAGTACTTC	CSARVPGRYQETQYF
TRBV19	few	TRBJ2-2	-	TGTGCCAGTAGTATAGATTTCTCGACTTATTTTACCGGGGAGCTGTTTTTT	CASSIDFSTYFTGELFF
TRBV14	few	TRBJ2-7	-	TGTGCCAGCAGCCAAGTCCTGGGGAACGAGCAGTACTTC	CASSQVLGNEQYF
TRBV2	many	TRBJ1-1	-	TGTGCCAGCAGCGTCCCGACGGTCACTGAAGCTTTCTTT	CASSVPTVTEAFF
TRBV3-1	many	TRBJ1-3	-	TGTGCCAGCAGGAGTAGGGGCCCAGTTTTTGGAAACACCATATATTTT	CASRSRGPVFGNTIYF
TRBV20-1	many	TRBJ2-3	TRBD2	TGCAGTGCTAGAGAGACTAGCGGGAGGGCAGATACGCAGTATTTT	CSARETSGRADTQYF